The clone carrying this TCR beta chain was observed a few times. Antigen: not known. Specified time point: patch test 2, 6 weeks after DPC sensitization. Documented treatment: therapeutic diphenylcyclopropenone sensitization with weekly scalp DPC. Germline trimming cut 3 bases from V and 0 bases from J; bases unmatched to any gene: 11. The CDR3 extends over 18 amino acids. The germline V gene has CDR1 SGHRS and CDR2 YFSETQ. The data are from a study of human T cells and chemical hapten exposure. The study's findings and limits: With regard to DPC sensitization, TCRs above 1 in 1000 frequency did not change.

TCRdb reanalysed the RACE reads using MiXCR and keeps one entry per CDR3 protein. The table has some 90,000 distinct CDR3 sequences, more than 9.5% seen once; the top ten hold around 3%. This specimen was whole blood, taken in connection with sensitization to the hapten diphenylcyclopropenone (DPC). The TCR was taken from a woman aged 40-49 years with alopecia areata. Some clones in this sample may be carry-over from other donors' samples. The chain is built from TRBV5-1 and TRBJ2-1; 8 positions agree with TRBD2. CDR3 loop: CASSSYSGDQDSYNEQFF. In nucleotides, the CDR3 is TGCGCCAGCAGCTCCTATAGCGGGGACCAAGACTCCTACAATGAGCAGTTCTTC. Based on the CDR3 plus reference TRBV5-1 and TRBJ2-1, the full variable domain is KAGVTQTPRYLIKTRGQQVTLSCSPISGHRSVSWYQQTPGQGLQFLFEYFSETQRNKGNFPGRFSGRQFSNSRSEMNVSTLELGDSALYLCASSSYSGDQDSYNEQFFGPGTRLTVL.